This T cell receptor beta chain emerged from a study of OX40 agonist ivuxolimab in advanced cancers. Whole-study context: Subjects had a mean age of around 63 years, with a range of about 23 to 79; around 83% were male. Findings and caveats of the study: CD8+ T cells averaged more expanded clones than CD4+.

A word on this clone: Antigen specificity is unknown.

There are 15 residues in the CDR3. Per germline, CDR1 SNHLY and CDR2 FYNNEI. The V segment lost 4 bases and the J segment 4 bases; nucleotides outside the gene matches: 2. Profiling relied on immunoSEQ multiplex PCR, and the TCRdb table lists in-frame clones only, not all of them. The table records 75,000 to 80,000 clones, approximately 84% of them present only once. This chain joins TRBV2 and TRBJ2-1, with 12 bases lining up with TRBD2. This TCR came from an adult with an advanced solid tumor such as melanoma, head and neck, liver or kidney cancer. This specimen was CD4+ or CD8+ T cells sorted from blood, taken in a trial of the OX40 agonist ivuxolimab. The CDR3 loop reads CASSGGLAGYNEQFF. CDR3 nucleotide sequence: TGTGCCAGCAGTGGAGGACTAGCGGGGTACAATGAGCAGTTCTTC.